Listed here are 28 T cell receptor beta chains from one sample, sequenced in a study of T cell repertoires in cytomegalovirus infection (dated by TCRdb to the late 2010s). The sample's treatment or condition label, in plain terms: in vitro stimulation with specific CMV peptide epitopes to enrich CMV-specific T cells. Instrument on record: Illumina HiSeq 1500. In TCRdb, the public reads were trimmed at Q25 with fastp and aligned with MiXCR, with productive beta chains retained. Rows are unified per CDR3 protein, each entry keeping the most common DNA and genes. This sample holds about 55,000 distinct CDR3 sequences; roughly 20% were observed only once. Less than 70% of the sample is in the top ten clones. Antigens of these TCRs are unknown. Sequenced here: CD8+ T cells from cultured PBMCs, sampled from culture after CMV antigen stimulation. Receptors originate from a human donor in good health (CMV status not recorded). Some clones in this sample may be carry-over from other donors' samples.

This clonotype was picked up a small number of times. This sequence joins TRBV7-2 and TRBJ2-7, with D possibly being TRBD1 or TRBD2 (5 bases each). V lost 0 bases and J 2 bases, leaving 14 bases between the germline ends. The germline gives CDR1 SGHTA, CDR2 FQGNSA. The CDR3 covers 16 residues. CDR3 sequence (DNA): TGTGCCAGCAGCTTAGCGAAGTGGGGGACGACCTACGAGCAGTACTTC. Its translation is CASSLAKWGTTYEQYF.

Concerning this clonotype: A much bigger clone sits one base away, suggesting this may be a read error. The CDR3 loop is CASTLTRKNTEAFF. As DNA, the CDR3 is TGTGCCAGCACCTTGACAAGGAAGAACACTGAAGCTTTCTTT. The chain has TRBV6-2 or TRBV6-3 and TRBJ1-1; unclear D gene. The V and J ends lost 7 bases and 1 base respectively, with 13 bases between them. Germline V gene sequence: CDR1 MNHEY, CDR2 SVGEGT. This CDR3 is 14 amino acids long.

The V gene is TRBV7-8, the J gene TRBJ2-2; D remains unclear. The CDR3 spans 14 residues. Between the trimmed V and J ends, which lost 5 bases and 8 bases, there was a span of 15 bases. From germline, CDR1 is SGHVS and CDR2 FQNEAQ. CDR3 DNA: TGTGCCAGCAGCCCGACTGGCTTTAGGGGGGAGCTGTTTTTT. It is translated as CASSPTGFRGELFF.

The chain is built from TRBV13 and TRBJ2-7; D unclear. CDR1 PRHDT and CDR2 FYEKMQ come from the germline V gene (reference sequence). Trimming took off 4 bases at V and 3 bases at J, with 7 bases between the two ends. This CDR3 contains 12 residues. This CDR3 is CASSSNRYEQYF. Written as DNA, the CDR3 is TGTGCCAGCAGCTCAAACCGCTACGAGCAGTACTTC.

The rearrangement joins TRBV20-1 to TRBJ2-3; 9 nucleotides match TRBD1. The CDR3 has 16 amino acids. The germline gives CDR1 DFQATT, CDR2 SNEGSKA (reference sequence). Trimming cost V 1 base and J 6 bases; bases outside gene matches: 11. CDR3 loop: CSARATGTGSLDTQYF. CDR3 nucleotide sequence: TGCAGTGCTAGAGCCACCGGGACAGGGTCATTGGATACGCAGTATTTT.

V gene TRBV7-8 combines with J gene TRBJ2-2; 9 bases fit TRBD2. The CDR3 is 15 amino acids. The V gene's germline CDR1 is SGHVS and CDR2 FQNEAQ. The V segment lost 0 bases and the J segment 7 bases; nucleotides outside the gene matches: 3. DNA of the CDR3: TGTGCCAGCAGCTTAGCGTGGACTAGCGACGGGGAGCTGTTTTTT. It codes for CASSLAWTSDGELFF.

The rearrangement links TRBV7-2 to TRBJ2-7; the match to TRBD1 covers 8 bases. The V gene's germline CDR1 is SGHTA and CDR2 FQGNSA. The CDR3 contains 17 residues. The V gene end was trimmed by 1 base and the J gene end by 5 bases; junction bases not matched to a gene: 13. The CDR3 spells CASSLVSGAGGYNEQYF. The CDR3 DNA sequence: TGTGCCAGCAGCTTAGTATCGGGTGCAGGGGGCTACAACGAGCAGTACTTC.

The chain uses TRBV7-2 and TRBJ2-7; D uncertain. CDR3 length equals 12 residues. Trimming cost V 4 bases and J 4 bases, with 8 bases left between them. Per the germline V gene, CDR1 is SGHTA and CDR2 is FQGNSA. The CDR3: CASSSAHYEQYF. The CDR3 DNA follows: TGTGCCAGCAGCTCCGCCCATTACGAGCAGTACTTC.

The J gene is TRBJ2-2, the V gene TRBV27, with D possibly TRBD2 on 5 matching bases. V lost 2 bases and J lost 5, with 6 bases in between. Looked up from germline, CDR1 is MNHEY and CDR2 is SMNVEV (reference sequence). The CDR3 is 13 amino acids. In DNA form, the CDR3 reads TGTGCCAGCAGTTTAACTAGGACCGGGGAGCTGTTTTTT. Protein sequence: CASSLTRTGELFF.

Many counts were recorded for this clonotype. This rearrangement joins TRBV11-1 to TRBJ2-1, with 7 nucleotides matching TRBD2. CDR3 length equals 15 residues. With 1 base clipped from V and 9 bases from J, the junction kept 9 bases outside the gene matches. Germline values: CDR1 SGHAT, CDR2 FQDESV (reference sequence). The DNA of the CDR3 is TGTGCCAGCAGCTTAGTAGTGGGAGGGGTCGGTGAGCAGTTCTTC. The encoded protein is CASSLVVGGVGEQFF.

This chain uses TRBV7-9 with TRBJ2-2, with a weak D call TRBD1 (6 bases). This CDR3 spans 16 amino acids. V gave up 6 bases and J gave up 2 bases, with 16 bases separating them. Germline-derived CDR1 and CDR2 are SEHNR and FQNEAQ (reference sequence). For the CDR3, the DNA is TGTGCCAGCAGACAGGGTATTGCCTTAAACACCGGGGAGCTGTTTTTT. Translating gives CASRQGIALNTGELFF.

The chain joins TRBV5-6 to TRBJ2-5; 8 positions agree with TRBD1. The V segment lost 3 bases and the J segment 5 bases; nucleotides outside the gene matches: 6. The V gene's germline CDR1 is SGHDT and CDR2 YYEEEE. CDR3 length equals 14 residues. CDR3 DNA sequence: TGTGCCAGCAGCTACCGGACAGGGAGGGAGACCCAGTACTTC. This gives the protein CASSYRTGRETQYF.

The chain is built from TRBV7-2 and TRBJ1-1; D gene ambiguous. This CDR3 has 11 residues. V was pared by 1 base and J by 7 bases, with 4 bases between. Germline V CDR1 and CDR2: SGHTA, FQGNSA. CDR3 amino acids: CASSLGIEAFF. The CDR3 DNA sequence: TGTGCCAGCAGCTTAGGGATTGAAGCTTTCTTT.

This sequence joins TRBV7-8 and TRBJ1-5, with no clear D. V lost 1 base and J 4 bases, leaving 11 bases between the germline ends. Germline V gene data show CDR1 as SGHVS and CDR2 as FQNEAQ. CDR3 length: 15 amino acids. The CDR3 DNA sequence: TGTGCCAGCAGCTTAGGTCCGGCGGGGAATCAGCCCCAGCATTTT. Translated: CASSLGPAGNQPQHF. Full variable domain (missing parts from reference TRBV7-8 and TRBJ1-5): GAGVSQSPRYKVAKRGQDVALRCDPISGHVSLFWYQQALGQGPEFLTYFQNEAQLDKSGLPSDRFFAERPEGSVSTLKIQRTQQEDSAVYLCASSLGPAGNQPQHFGDGTRLSIL.

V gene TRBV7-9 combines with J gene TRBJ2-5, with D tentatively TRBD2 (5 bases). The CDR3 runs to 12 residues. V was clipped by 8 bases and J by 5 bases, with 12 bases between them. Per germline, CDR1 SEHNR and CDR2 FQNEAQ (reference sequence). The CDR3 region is CASGRLSETQYF. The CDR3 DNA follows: TGTGCCAGCGGCCGACTAAGCGAGACCCAGTACTTC.

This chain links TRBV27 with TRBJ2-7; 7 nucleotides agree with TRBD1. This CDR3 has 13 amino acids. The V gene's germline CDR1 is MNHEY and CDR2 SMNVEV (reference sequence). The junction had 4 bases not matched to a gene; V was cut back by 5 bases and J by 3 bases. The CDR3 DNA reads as TGTGCCAGCAGTCGGGCAGGGGGCTACGAGCAGTACTTC. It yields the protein CASSRAGGYEQYF.

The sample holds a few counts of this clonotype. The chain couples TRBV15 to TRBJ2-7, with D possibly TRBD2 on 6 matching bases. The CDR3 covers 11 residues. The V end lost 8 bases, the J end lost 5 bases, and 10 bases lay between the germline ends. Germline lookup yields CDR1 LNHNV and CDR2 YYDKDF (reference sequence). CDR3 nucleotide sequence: TGTGCCACCCAACGGGGGAACGAGCAGTACTTC. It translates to CATQRGNEQYF.

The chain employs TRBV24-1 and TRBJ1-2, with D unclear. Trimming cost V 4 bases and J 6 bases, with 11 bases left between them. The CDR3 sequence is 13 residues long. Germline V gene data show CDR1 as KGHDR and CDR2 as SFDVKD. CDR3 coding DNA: TGTGCCACCAGTGACCGGACGGTAGATGGCTACACCTTC. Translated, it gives CATSDRTVDGYTF.

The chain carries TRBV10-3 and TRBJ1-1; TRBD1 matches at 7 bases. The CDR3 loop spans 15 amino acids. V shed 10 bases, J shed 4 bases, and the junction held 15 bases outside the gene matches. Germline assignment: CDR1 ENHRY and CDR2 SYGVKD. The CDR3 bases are TGTGCCACCACGGACAGGTTTAATATAAGCACTGAAGCTTTCTTT. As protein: CATTDRFNISTEAFF.

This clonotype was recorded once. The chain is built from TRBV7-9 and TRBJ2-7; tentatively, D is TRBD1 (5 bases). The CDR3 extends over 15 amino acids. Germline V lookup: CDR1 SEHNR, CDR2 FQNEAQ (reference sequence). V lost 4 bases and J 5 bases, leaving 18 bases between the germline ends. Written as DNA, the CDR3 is TGTGCCAGCAGCTCATCCCGAGGCAGGGTTGACGAGCAGTACTTC. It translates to CASSSSRGRVDEQYF. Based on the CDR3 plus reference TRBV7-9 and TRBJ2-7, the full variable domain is DTGVSQNPRHKITKRGQNVTFRCDPISEHNRLYWYRQTLGQGPEFLTYFQNEAQLEKSRLLSDRFSAERPKGSFSTLEIQRTEQGDSAMYLCASSSSRGRVDEQYFGPGTRLTVT.

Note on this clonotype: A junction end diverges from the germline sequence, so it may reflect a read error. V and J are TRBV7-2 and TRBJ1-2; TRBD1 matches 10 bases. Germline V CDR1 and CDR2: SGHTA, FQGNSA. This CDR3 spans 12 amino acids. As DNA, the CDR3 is TGTGCCAGCAGGATACGGACAGGGGGTTATCGCTTC. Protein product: CASRIRTGGYRF.

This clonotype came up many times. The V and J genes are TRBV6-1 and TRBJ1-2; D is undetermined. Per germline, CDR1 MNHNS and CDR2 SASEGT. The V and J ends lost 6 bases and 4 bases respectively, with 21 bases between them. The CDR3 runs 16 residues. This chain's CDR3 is CASRTSDDSPLYGYTF. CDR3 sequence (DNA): TGTGCCAGCAGGACTTCGGACGATTCCCCTCTCTATGGCTACACCTTC.

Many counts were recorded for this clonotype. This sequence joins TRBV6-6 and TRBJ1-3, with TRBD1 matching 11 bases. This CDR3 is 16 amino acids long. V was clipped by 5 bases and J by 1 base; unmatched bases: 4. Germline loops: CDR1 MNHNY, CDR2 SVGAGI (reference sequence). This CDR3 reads CASSLGTGGSGNTIYF. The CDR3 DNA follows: TGTGCCAGCAGTCTTGGGACAGGGGGTTCTGGAAACACCATATATTTT.

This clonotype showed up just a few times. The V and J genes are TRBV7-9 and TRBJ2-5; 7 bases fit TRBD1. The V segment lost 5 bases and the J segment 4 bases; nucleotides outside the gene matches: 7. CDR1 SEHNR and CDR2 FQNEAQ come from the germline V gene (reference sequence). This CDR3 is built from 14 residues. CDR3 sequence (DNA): TGTGCCAGCAGCCGGGACAGCCTCGCAGAGACCCAGTACTTC. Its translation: CASSRDSLAETQYF.

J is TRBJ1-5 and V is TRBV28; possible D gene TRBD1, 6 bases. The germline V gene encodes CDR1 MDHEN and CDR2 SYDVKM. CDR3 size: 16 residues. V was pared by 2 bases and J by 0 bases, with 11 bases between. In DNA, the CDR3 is TGTGCCAGCAGTTTAGGACAGATACTTAGCAATCAGCCCCAGCATTTT. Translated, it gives CASSLGQILSNQPQHF.

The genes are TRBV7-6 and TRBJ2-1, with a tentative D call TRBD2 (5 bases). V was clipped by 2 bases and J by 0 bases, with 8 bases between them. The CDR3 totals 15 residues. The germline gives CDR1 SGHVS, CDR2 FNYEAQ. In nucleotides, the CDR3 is TGTGCCAGCAGCTTAATACTAGACTCCTACAATGAGCAGTTCTTC. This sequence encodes CASSLILDSYNEQFF.

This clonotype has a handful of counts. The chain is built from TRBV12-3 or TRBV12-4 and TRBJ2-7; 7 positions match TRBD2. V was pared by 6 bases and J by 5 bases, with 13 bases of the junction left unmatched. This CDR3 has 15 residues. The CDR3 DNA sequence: TGTGCCAGCAGCCTGGGGGGGGGGAACCCCAACGAGCAGTACTTC. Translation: CASSLGGGNPNEQYF.

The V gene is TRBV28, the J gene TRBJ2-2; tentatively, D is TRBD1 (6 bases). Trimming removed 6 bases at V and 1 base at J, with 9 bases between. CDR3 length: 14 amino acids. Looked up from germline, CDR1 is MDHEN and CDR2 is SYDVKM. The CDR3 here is CASRTGMNTGELFF. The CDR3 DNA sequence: TGTGCCAGCAGAACAGGGATGAACACCGGGGAGCTGTTTTTT.